The 7 T cell receptor beta chains given below trace back to one sample, sequenced in a study of shared clonotypes between healthy human individuals. The repertoire was sequenced with immunoSEQ multiplex PCR; TCRdb's copy has only in-frame clones and lacks some. The data show about 700,000 clones, with 92% seen just once and about a quarter held by the top ten. Naive CD8 cells comprised CD45RO-negative, CCR7-positively selected cells, excluding terminally differentiated effector memory CD45RA+ cells. The sequenced material came from naive CD8+ T cells sorted from blood. These receptors were collected from a man between 25 and 39 years old in good health.

The rearrangement joins TRBV2 to TRBJ2-2; 12 nucleotides align to TRBD2. Trimming cost V 10 bases and J 2 bases; bases outside gene matches: 11. The CDR3 covers 17 residues. CDR1 is SNHLY and CDR2 is FYNNEI in the germline V gene. CDR3 amino acids: CAIELTSGSLNTGELFF. The CDR3 DNA reads as TGTGCCATCGAGTTGACTAGCGGGAGCCTAAACACCGGGGAGCTGTTTTTT.

V is TRBV27 and J is TRBJ2-7, with 8 bases that match TRBD1. The V gene's germline CDR1 is MNHEY and CDR2 SMNVEV (reference sequence). Losses at the gene ends were 6 bases for V and 6 bases for J; bases not matched to a gene: 10. The CDR3 is made up of 14 amino acids. The CDR3, as DNA: TGTGCCAGCAGGACCGGGACAGGATCTCGCGAGCAGTACTTC. This gives the protein CASRTGTGSREQYF.

This clone was recorded a few times. The J gene is TRBJ1-1, the V gene TRBV27; D is uncertain. The CDR3 has 16 residues. Trimming took off 0 bases at V and 1 base at J, with 12 bases between the two ends. Germline loops: CDR1 MNHEY, CDR2 SMNVEV (reference sequence). The CDR3 sequence: CASSLSFRPGNTEAFF. The CDR3 DNA follows: TGTGCCAGCAGTTTATCGTTCAGGCCAGGGAACACTGAAGCTTTCTTT.

V and J are TRBV7-9 and TRBJ2-7, with TRBD1 matching 7 bases. This CDR3 is built from 16 residues. Germline assignment: CDR1 SEHNR and CDR2 FQNEAQ (reference sequence). V lost 0 bases to trimming and J lost 3 bases; unmatched junction nucleotides: 8. CDR3 loop: CASSLAIGQGDYEQYF. CDR3 DNA: TGTGCCAGCAGCTTAGCGATAGGGCAGGGGGACTACGAGCAGTACTTC.

The V gene is TRBV19, the J gene TRBJ2-7; no clear D. The V and J ends lost 6 bases and 0 bases respectively, with 9 bases between them. In germline, CDR1 is LNHDA, CDR2 SQIVND (reference sequence). The CDR3 is 13 residues long. CDR3 nucleotides: TGTGCCAGTAGGCGATGGGACTCCTACGAGCAGTACTTC. This sequence encodes CASRRWDSYEQYF.

The chain couples TRBV7-8 to TRBJ2-3, with D possibly matching TRBD1 (5 bases). V lost 5 bases and J lost 6, with 9 bases in between. Looked up from germline, CDR1 is SGHVS and CDR2 is FQNEAQ. The CDR3 runs to 12 residues. This CDR3 reads CASSHRQDTQYF. CDR3 bases: TGTGCCAGCAGCCATCGACAGGATACGCAGTATTTT.

The chain recombines TRBV13 with TRBJ2-2; D is uncertain. Trimming left V 3 bases short and J 3 bases short, with 11 bases between. CDR1 PRHDT and CDR2 FYEKMQ come from the germline V gene (reference sequence). CDR3 length: 15 amino acids. CDR3 sequence: CASSFSTGDTGELFF. The CDR3 nucleotides are TGTGCCAGCAGCTTTTCGACTGGGGACACCGGGGAGCTGTTTTTT.